These 21 T cell receptor beta chains originate from one sample sequenced in a study of cytomegalovirus exposure and HLA in healthy donors. The PCR made use of 60 Vbeta and 13 Jbeta primers. Data came from immunoSEQ multiplex PCR; TCRdb stores just in-frame clones and leaves some out. The sample holds 110,000 or so clones, around 70% seen once. The sequenced material came from PBMCs. All receptors come from a woman between 65 and 79 years old in good health and CMV-seropositive.

The sample holds a few counts of this clone. V gene TRBV2 combines with J gene TRBJ2-5; D not certain. The CDR3 length is 12 residues. Germline V gene sequence: CDR1 SNHLY, CDR2 FYNNEI. V dropped 7 bases and J dropped 4 bases, with 10 bases sitting between them. CDR3 DNA sequence: TGTGCCAGCACCCCGGTACCAGAGACCCAGTACTTC. It yields the protein CASTPVPETQYF.

The chain combines TRBV5-1 with TRBJ2-7; TRBD1 aligns across 7 bases. The V segment lost 2 bases and the J segment 0 bases; nucleotides outside the gene matches: 2. The CDR3 sequence is 14 residues long. The germline V gene encodes CDR1 SGHRS and CDR2 YFSETQ. CDR3 DNA sequence: TGCGCCAGCAGCTTACAGGGGAGCTCCTACGAGCAGTACTTC. This encodes CASSLQGSSYEQYF.

This clone has just a few counts. This chain uses TRBV7-6 with TRBJ2-5; 8 nucleotides match TRBD2. CDR1 is SGHVS and CDR2 is FNYEAQ in the germline V gene. This CDR3 region has 16 residues. V shed 3 bases, J shed 4 bases, and the junction held 10 bases outside the gene matches. This CDR3 is CASSFSQAGVAETQYF. The CDR3, as DNA: TGTGCCAGCAGCTTTAGCCAAGCGGGGGTAGCAGAGACCCAGTACTTC.

This chain links TRBV9 with TRBJ2-7; 8 bases agree with TRBD1. The CDR3 spans 14 residues. Losses at the gene ends were 4 bases for V and 6 bases for J; bases not matched to a gene: 9. The germline V gene encodes CDR1 SGDLS and CDR2 YYNGEE. CDR3 sequence: CASSFRGLRGEQYF. CDR3 in DNA: TGTGCCAGCAGCTTCAGGGGGCTTCGGGGCGAGCAGTACTTC.

J is TRBJ2-5 and V is TRBV30, with 8 bases that match TRBD1. The germline V gene encodes CDR1 GTSNPN and CDR2 SVGIG (reference sequence). The CDR3 covers 13 residues. V lost 3 bases and J lost 5; bases outside the gene matches: 5. CDR3 sequence (DNA): TGTGCCTGGAGGCAGGGGGCCGGGGAGACCCAGTACTTC. It is translated as CAWRQGAGETQYF.

The J gene is TRBJ1-5, the V gene TRBV2; 7 bases line up with TRBD1. This CDR3 region has 14 residues. Germline V gene data show CDR1 as SNHLY and CDR2 as FYNNEI. Trimming removed 10 bases from V and 3 bases from J; junction bases left unmatched: 9. CDR3 in amino acids: CATKRGTDNQPQHF. The CDR3 DNA sequence: TGTGCCACTAAGAGGGGGACAGACAATCAGCCCCAGCATTTT.

The gene calls are TRBV19 and TRBJ2-2, with 12 nucleotides matching TRBD2. In germline, CDR1 is LNHDA, CDR2 SQIVND (reference sequence). V was pared by 2 bases and J by 1 base, with 2 bases of the junction left unmatched. The CDR3 is 17 amino acids. The CDR3 is CASSIRTSGENTGELFF. For the CDR3, the DNA is TGTGCCAGTAGTATAAGGACTAGCGGGGAGAACACCGGGGAGCTGTTTTTT.

The genes are TRBV2 and TRBJ2-7; 8 bases map to TRBD2. This CDR3 has 16 amino acids. The trim removed 1 base at V and 1 base at J, leaving 6 bases unmatched. Germline V gene sequence: CDR1 SNHLY, CDR2 FYNNEI. The DNA for the CDR3 is TGTGCCAGCAGTGAAGTCGGGGGCGGGGGGTCCTACGAGCAGTACTTC. Translated: CASSEVGGGGSYEQYF.

The rearrangement joins TRBV11-2 to TRBJ2-1; D ambiguous. Looked up from germline, CDR1 is SGHAT and CDR2 is FQNNGV. V shed 1 base and J shed 6 bases, with 7 bases lying between them. This CDR3 spans 13 amino acids. The CDR3 DNA reads TGTGCCAGCAGCTTAGCCCCCGGCAATGAGCAGTTCTTC. Amino acid sequence: CASSLAPGNEQFF.

This chain joins TRBV7-9 and TRBJ1-2, with a possible D match to TRBD1 (6 bases). This CDR3 has 17 amino acids. Trimming removed 5 bases from V and 0 bases from J, with 19 bases in between. Germline loops: CDR1 SEHNR, CDR2 FQNEAQ (reference sequence). The CDR3 sequence: CASSPRTAREANYGYTF. Written as DNA, the CDR3 is TGTGCCAGCAGCCCAAGGACAGCCCGGGAGGCTAACTATGGCTACACCTTC.

The V gene is TRBV4-3, the J gene TRBJ1-2; 7 nucleotides line up with TRBD1. In germline, CDR1 is LGHNA, CDR2 YSLEER. V was clipped by 0 bases and J by 4 bases; unmatched bases: 2. The CDR3 has 14 amino acids. CDR3 region: CASSQETGPYGYTF. The CDR3 coding sequence is TGCGCCAGCAGCCAAGAGACAGGGCCCTATGGCTACACCTTC.

The V and J genes are TRBV15 and TRBJ1-6; possible D gene TRBD1, 5 bases. The CDR3 consists of 15 residues. Trimming removed 8 bases from V and 6 bases from J, with 17 bases in between. Germline lookup yields CDR1 LNHNV and CDR2 YYDKDF (reference sequence). The CDR3 sequence is CATFRAQGANSPLHF. The CDR3 DNA follows: TGTGCCACCTTTAGAGCACAAGGGGCTAATTCACCCCTCCACTTT. Variable domain in full (rest from reference TRBV15 and TRBJ1-6): DAMVIQNPRYQVTQFGKPVTLSCSQTLNHNVMYWYQQKSSQAPKLLFHYYDKDFNNEADTPDNFQSRRPNTSFCFLDIRSPGLGDTAMYLCATFRAQGANSPLHFGNGTRLTVT.

J is TRBJ2-5 and V is TRBV30; 8 nucleotides agree with TRBD2. This CDR3 has 13 residues. V shed 0 bases and J 5 bases; nucleotides not matched to a gene: 2. The germline V gene has CDR1 GTSNPN and CDR2 SVGIG (reference sequence). The CDR3 is CAWSVRGGETQYF. The CDR3, as DNA: TGTGCCTGGAGTGTACGGGGGGGTGAGACCCAGTACTTC.

In this sample, this clone turned up a few times. The chain has TRBV28 and TRBJ1-5, with TRBD1 matching 8 bases. CDR3 length equals 14 residues. CDR1 is MDHEN and CDR2 is SYDVKM in the germline V gene. With V trimmed by 10 bases and J by 7 bases, 12 bases remained unmatched. The CDR3 DNA is TGTGCCACCCATCAACAGGGGGTGAGCCAGCCCCAGCATTTT. It is translated as CATHQQGVSQPQHF.

This clone was picked up one time. The chain uses TRBV29-1 and TRBJ2-1; D not resolved. Germline CDR1 reads SQVTM; CDR2 reads ANQGSEA. Deletions cut 7 bases from V and 0 bases from J, with 16 bases between. The CDR3 sequence is 15 residues long. The DNA of the CDR3 is TGCAGCGGCGAAGTGACACCGAGCTCCTACAATGAGCAGTTCTTC. Its protein is CSGEVTPSSYNEQFF.

The rearrangement joins TRBV11-1 to TRBJ2-1, with 7 bases identical to TRBD1. CDR1 and CDR2 (germline): SGHAT, FQDESV (reference sequence). V trimming: 5 bases; J trimming: 6 bases; junction bases outside the gene matches: 10. The CDR3 covers 15 residues. CDR3: CASSRMGQRGNEQFF. CDR3 in DNA: TGTGCCAGCAGCCGGATGGGACAGAGGGGCAATGAGCAGTTCTTC.

The sample holds a few counts of this clone. V usage is TRBV19 and J usage is TRBJ1-6; the match to TRBD1 covers 7 bases. The CDR3 is 15 residues long. Per the germline V gene, CDR1 is LNHDA and CDR2 is SQIVND (reference sequence). V trimming: 11 bases; J trimming: 6 bases; junction bases outside the gene matches: 13. Written as DNA, the CDR3 is TGTGCCTCTACTACAGGGGAAGTGCTTAATTCACCCCTCCACTTT. Translated, it gives CASTTGEVLNSPLHF.

This clone showed up just once. This sequence joins TRBV5-1 and TRBJ2-6; the match to TRBD1 covers 10 bases. J was trimmed by 7 bases and V by 0 bases; bases with no gene match: 10. The CDR3 length is 18 residues. Germline CDR1 is SGHRS and CDR2 is YFSETQ. CDR3 coding DNA: TGCGCCAGCAGCTTGGCCGGGACAGGGGCGGCGGGAGCCAACGTCCTGACTTTC. Its protein is CASSLAGTGAAGANVLTF.

This chain uses TRBV4-2 with TRBJ1-2, with 7 bases that match TRBD1. CDR1 is LGHNA and CDR2 is YNFKEQ in the germline V gene. V lost 1 base and J lost 0; bases outside the gene matches: 2. The CDR3 length is 15 residues. CDR3 in amino acids: CASSQGTGANYGYTF. In DNA form, the CDR3 reads TGTGCCAGCAGCCAAGGGACAGGCGCTAACTATGGCTACACCTTC.

The CDR3 is CASGQTLNTEAFF. CDR3 in DNA: TGTGCCAGCGGACAGACATTGAACACTGAAGCTTTCTTT. The rearrangement links TRBV6-5 to TRBJ1-1; possibly TRBD1 for D (6 bases). CDR1 is MNHEY, CDR2 SVGAGI, per germline. V was shortened by 8 bases and J by 0 bases, with 10 bases between the two germline ends. This CDR3 region has 13 residues.

This clone was observed a single time. The chain couples TRBV30 to TRBJ2-5; TRBD2 might be the D (7 bases). CDR1 and CDR2 from the germline V gene are GTSNPN and SVGIG (reference sequence). The CDR3 is 16 residues long. V gave up 1 base and J gave up 1 base, with 16 bases separating them. Here the CDR3 reads CAWSDGAGAFQETQYF. The CDR3 coding sequence is TGTGCCTGGAGTGACGGGGCGGGGGCTTTCCAAGAGACCCAGTACTTC.